The 21 T cell receptor beta chains presented below share a single source sample, sequenced in a study of blood T cell repertoires in COVID-19. Sequenced by immunoSEQ multiplex PCR; TCRdb stores in-frame clones only, minus some. Of more than 300,000 clones in the sample, just under 90% were seen once. Source material: PBMCs or T cells enriched from blood (not recorded which). The receptor source for this set is a woman in her twenties or thirties who had recovered from COVID-19.

This chain joins TRBV6-4 and TRBJ2-2; D is perhaps TRBD2 (6 bases). Germline assignment: CDR1 MRHNA and CDR2 SNTAGT. CDR3 length: 13 amino acids. V was clipped by 7 bases and J by 4 bases, with 10 bases between them. CDR3 in DNA: TGTGCCAGCAAGGAGGGGCGCACCGGGGAGCTGTTTTTT. It yields the protein CASKEGRTGELFF.

V is TRBV11-2 and J is TRBJ1-6, with a possible D match to TRBD1 (5 bases). Trimming shortened V by 7 bases and J by 7 bases, and 20 bases separated the two germline ends. Looked up from germline, CDR1 is SGHAT and CDR2 is FQNNGV. The CDR3 is made up of 16 amino acids. This chain's CDR3 is CASTPRRGDENSPLHF. The CDR3 region has the DNA TGTGCCAGCACCCCTCGACGGGGGGACGAGAATTCACCCCTCCACTTT. The full variable domain, with the rest looked up from reference TRBV11-2 and TRBJ1-6, is EAGVAQSPRYKIIEKRQSVAFWCNPISGHATLYWYQQILGQGPKLLIQFQNNGVVDDSQLPKDRFSAERLKGVDSTLKIQPAKLEDSAVYLCASTPRRGDENSPLHFGNGTRLTVT.

To note about this clone: The sample holds other DNA sequences that translate to the same CDR3. The chain carries TRBV11-2 and TRBJ2-1, with 13 bases aligning to TRBD2. Germline loops: CDR1 SGHAT, CDR2 FQNNGV. V was pared by 1 base and J by 0 bases, with 3 bases of the junction left unmatched. This CDR3 comprises 18 residues. The CDR3 sequence is CASSLGTSGSSSYNEQFF. The DNA of the CDR3 is TGTGCCAGCAGCTTAGGGACTAGCGGGAGTAGCTCCTACAATGAGCAGTTCTTC.

The chain combines TRBV6-2 or TRBV6-3 with TRBJ1-2; D is uncertain. CDR1 is MNHEY, CDR2 SVGEGT, per germline. V dropped 2 bases and J dropped 8 bases, with 18 bases sitting between them. The CDR3 totals 15 residues. Here the CDR3 reads CASSYGSEVRSGYTF. CDR3 bases: TGTGCCAGCAGTTACGGCTCGGAGGTGCGAAGCGGCTACACCTTC.

The genes are TRBV10-3 and TRBJ1-5, with D possibly being TRBD1 (6 bases). The ends were cut back, 4 bases at V and 1 base at J, with 11 bases in the middle. Per germline, CDR1 ENHRY and CDR2 SYGVKD. This CDR3 contains 15 residues. This CDR3 reads CAISASGASNQPQHF. The CDR3, as DNA: TGTGCCATCAGTGCCTCAGGGGCGAGCAATCAGCCCCAGCATTTT.

The J gene is TRBJ1-2, the V gene TRBV18, with D tentatively TRBD1 (6 bases). Germline-derived CDR1 and CDR2 are KGHSH and LQKENI. The CDR3 has 15 amino acids. V lost 0 bases and J lost 4, with 12 bases in between. The CDR3 loop reads CASSPPEQGVYGYTF. Written as DNA, the CDR3 is TGTGCCAGCTCACCACCGGAACAGGGTGTCTATGGCTACACCTTC.

J is TRBJ1-5 and V is TRBV4-1, with 9 bases aligning to TRBD1. This CDR3 has 18 amino acids. Looked up from germline, CDR1 is MGHRA and CDR2 is YSYEKL. The trim removed 0 bases at V and 5 bases at J, leaving 11 bases unmatched. The CDR3 sequence: CASSQEGGQGRNYQPQHF. Here the CDR3 DNA reads TGCGCCAGCAGCCAAGAAGGGGGACAGGGAAGGAACTATCAGCCCCAGCATTTT.

The chain is built from TRBV7-9 and TRBJ1-4; D unclear. V lost 2 bases and J 7 bases, leaving 14 bases between the germline ends. Germline V gene lookup returns CDR1 SEHNR and CDR2 FQNEAQ (reference sequence). The CDR3 covers 15 residues. CDR3 amino acids: CASSLSHGVAEKLFF. DNA of the CDR3: TGTGCCAGCAGCTTATCGCACGGGGTGGCTGAAAAACTGTTTTTT.

This chain joins TRBV27 and TRBJ1-2, with D maybe TRBD1 (5 bases). Germline-derived CDR1 and CDR2 are MNHEY and SMNVEV (reference sequence). With 1 base removed from V and 6 bases from J, the gap between germline ends came to 9 bases. The length of the CDR3 is 13 residues. The CDR3 DNA is TGTGCCAGCAGTTTATGGGGCACTGATGGCTACACCTTC. It is translated as CASSLWGTDGYTF.

The chain links TRBV5-1 to TRBJ2-7, with 10 bases lining up with TRBD2. The CDR3 sequence is 16 residues long. Looked up from germline, CDR1 is SGHRS and CDR2 is YFSETQ. V lost 0 bases to trimming and J lost 6 bases; unmatched junction nucleotides: 9. CDR3: CASSLEGLAGVGEQYF. Written as DNA, the CDR3 is TGCGCCAGCAGCTTGGAGGGCCTAGCGGGAGTTGGCGAGCAGTACTTC.

CDR3 sequence: CASSELSGVNNEQFF. The CDR3 region has the DNA TGTGCCAGCAGTGAACTAAGCGGGGTGAACAATGAGCAGTTCTTC. The gene calls are TRBV6-1 and TRBJ2-1; 7 nucleotides align to TRBD2. The length of the CDR3 is 15 residues. Germline lookup yields CDR1 MNHNS and CDR2 SASEGT. J was trimmed by 5 bases and V by 2 bases; bases with no gene match: 6.

The chain carries TRBV28 and TRBJ1-2; 8 bases map to TRBD1. V lost 3 bases and J lost 7; bases outside the gene matches: 13. Germline V gene data show CDR1 as MDHEN and CDR2 as SYDVKM. This CDR3 is 16 amino acids long. The CDR3 DNA is TGTGCCAGCAGTTTCCAACCCCCCGGACAGGGTGGTGGCTACACCTTC. It translates to CASSFQPPGQGGGYTF.

This sequence joins TRBV21-1 and TRBJ1-2. TRBV21-1 is designated a pseudogene. The length of the CDR3 is 14 residues. The CDR3 reads CASSNPWRGYGYTF. CDR3 in DNA: TGTGCCAGCAGCAACCCATGGAGGGGATATGGCTACACCTTC.

The chain recombines TRBV10-3 with TRBJ2-3, with D perhaps matching TRBD2 (5 bases). CDR1 is ENHRY and CDR2 is SYGVKD in the germline V gene. With 3 bases removed from V and 2 bases from J, the gap between germline ends came to 18 bases. The CDR3 has 17 residues. The DNA of the CDR3 is TGTGCCATCAGTGAAGTTTCGGCTAGCACGACCACAGATACGCAGTATTTT. This codes for CAISEVSASTTTDTQYF.

The chain joins TRBV19 to TRBJ1-2, with 10 bases aligning to TRBD1. Losses at the gene ends were 3 bases for V and 9 bases for J; bases not matched to a gene: 4. The CDR3 consists of 13 residues. Per the germline V gene, CDR1 is LNHDA and CDR2 is SQIVND (reference sequence). Here the CDR3 reads CASSIGTGDRYTF. In DNA form, the CDR3 reads TGTGCCAGTAGTATCGGGACAGGGGATCGCTACACCTTC.

This sequence joins TRBV4-2 and TRBJ1-1; 8 bases align to TRBD1. V gave up 1 base and J gave up 4 bases; unmatched junction bases: 5. The length of the CDR3 is 15 residues. The V gene's germline CDR1 is LGHNA and CDR2 YNFKEQ. The CDR3 spells CASSQGTGSGTEAFF. CDR3 DNA: TGTGCCAGCAGCCAAGGGACAGGGTCAGGCACTGAAGCTTTCTTT.

This sequence joins TRBV4-3 and TRBJ2-4; 8 bases line up with TRBD2. Germline V gene data show CDR1 as LGHNA and CDR2 as YSLEER. Germline trimming cut 1 base from V and 15 bases from J; bases unmatched to any gene: 8. The CDR3 loop spans 13 amino acids. The CDR3 sequence is CASSQVSAGDRYF. The DNA for the CDR3 is TGCGCCAGCAGCCAAGTCTCAGCGGGAGATCGGTACTTC.

This chain's CDR3 is CASSPRGAGYNEQFF. The CDR3 region has the DNA TGTGCCAGCAGCCCCCGTGGGGCAGGGTACAATGAGCAGTTCTTC. V is TRBV9 and J is TRBJ2-1, with D maybe TRBD1 (5 bases). Trimming took off 4 bases at V and 4 bases at J, with 15 bases between the two ends. The CDR3 is 15 amino acids. The V gene's germline CDR1 is SGDLS and CDR2 YYNGEE.

The rearrangement links TRBV18 to TRBJ2-6; tentatively, D is TRBD1 (5 bases). The CDR3 is made up of 18 amino acids. Between the trimmed V and J ends, which lost 3 bases and 1 base, there was a span of 16 bases. The germline gives CDR1 KGHSH, CDR2 LQKENI. The CDR3 DNA follows: TGTGCCAGCTCACCGCCCAGGGTACCGACGTCTGGGGCCAACGTCCTGACTTTC. Translation: CASSPPRVPTSGANVLTF.

This clone was counted a single time. This chain connects TRBV7-9 to TRBJ2-1; D might be TRBD1 (5 bases). The CDR3 totals 15 residues. The germline V gene encodes CDR1 SEHNR and CDR2 FQNEAQ (reference sequence). Trimming took 0 bases from V and 9 from J, leaving 15 bases between them. This chain's CDR3 is CASSLAGQTTSEQFF. As DNA, the CDR3 is TGTGCCAGCAGCTTAGCAGGACAAACAACAAGTGAGCAGTTCTTC. The whole variable domain, remainder taken from reference TRBV7-9 and TRBJ2-1, is DTGVSQNPRHKITKRGQNVTFRCDPISEHNRLYWYRQTLGQGPEFLTYFQNEAQLEKSRLLSDRFSAERPKGSFSTLEIQRTEQGDSAMYLCASSLAGQTTSEQFFGPGTRLTVL.

The chain employs TRBV6-1 and TRBJ1-3; 7 nucleotides agree with TRBD1. The CDR3 loop spans 17 amino acids. V dropped 3 bases and J dropped 1; count of bases not matched to a gene: 9. CDR1 is MNHNS and CDR2 is SASEGT in the germline V gene. The CDR3, as DNA: TGTGCCAGCAGTGATCGGGACAGACACCTATCTGGAAACACCATATATTTT. It yields the protein CASSDRDRHLSGNTIYF.